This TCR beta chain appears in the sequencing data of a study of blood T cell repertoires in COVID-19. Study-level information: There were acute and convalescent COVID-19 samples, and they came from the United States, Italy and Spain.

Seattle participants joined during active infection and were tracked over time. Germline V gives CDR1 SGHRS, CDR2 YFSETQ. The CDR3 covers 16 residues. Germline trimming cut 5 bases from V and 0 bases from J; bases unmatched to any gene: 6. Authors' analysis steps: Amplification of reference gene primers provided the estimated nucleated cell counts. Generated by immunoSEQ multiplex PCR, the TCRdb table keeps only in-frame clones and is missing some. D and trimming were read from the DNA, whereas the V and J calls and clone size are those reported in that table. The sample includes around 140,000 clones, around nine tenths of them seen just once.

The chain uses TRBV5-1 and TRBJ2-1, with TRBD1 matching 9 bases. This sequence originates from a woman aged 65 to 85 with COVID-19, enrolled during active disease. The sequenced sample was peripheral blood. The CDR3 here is CASRETGGGSYNEQFF. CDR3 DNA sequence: TGCGCCAGCAGGGAGACAGGGGGAGGCTCCTACAATGAGCAGTTCTTC.